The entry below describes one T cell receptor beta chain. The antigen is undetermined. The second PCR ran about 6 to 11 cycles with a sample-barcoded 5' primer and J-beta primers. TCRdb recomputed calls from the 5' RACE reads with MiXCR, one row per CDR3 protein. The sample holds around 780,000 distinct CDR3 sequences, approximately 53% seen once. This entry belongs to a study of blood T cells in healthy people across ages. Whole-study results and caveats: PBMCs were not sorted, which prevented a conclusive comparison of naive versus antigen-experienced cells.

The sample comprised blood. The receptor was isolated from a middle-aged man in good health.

The CDR3 sequence is CASSPGTSGLSETQYF. CDR3 sequence (DNA): TGTGCCAGCAGCCCTGGGACTAGCGGGCTAAGTGAGACCCAGTACTTC. The J gene is TRBJ2-5, the V gene TRBV7-2, with 12 bases matching TRBD2. The CDR3 sequence is 16 residues long. Germline trimming cut 5 bases from V and 5 bases from J; bases unmatched to any gene: 9. Germline assignment: CDR1 SGHTA and CDR2 FQGNSA.